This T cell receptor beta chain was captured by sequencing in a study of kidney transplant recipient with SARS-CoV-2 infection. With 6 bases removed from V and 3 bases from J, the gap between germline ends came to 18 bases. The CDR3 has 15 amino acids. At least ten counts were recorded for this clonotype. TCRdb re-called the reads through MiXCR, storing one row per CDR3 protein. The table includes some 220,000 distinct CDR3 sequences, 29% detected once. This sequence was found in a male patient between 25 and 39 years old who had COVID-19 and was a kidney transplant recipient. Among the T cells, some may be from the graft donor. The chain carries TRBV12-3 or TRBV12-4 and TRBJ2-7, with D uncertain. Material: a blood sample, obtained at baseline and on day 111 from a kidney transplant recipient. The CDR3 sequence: CASSIAHGASYEQYF. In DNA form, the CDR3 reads TGTGCCAGCAGCATTGCCCACGGAGCAAGCTACGAGCAGTACTTC.